This T cell receptor beta chain was profiled in a study of blood T cell repertoires in COVID-19. Study-level information: Samples representing acute and convalescent COVID-19 were sourced from the United States, Italy and Spain. PBMCs, B-cell-depleted T cells, or T cells were the source of the cDNA or gDNA that made up the material.

CDR1 is LNHDA and CDR2 is SQIVND in the germline V gene (reference sequence). With V trimmed by 6 bases and J by 0 bases, 4 bases remained unmatched. The CDR3 has 14 residues. Authors' analysis steps: By means of reference gene primer amplification, nucleated cell counts were estimated. Some clones are missing from TCRdb's copy, which holds only in-frame ones; the method was immunoSEQ multiplex PCR. That table gives V, J and clone size, and the DNA gave D and trimming. The repertoire consists of roughly 55,000 clones, with around 78% occurring once and the leading ten covering around 14%. Sequencing was performed on peripheral blood. The chain couples TRBV19 to TRBJ1-2; 7 bases are shared with TRBD1. The TCR sequence derives from a human donor with active or convalescent COVID-19. The donor label of this sample is uncertain. The CDR3 spells CASRGTVANYGYTF. The CDR3 DNA reads as TGTGCCAGTAGGGGGACAGTGGCTAACTATGGCTACACCTTC. The whole variable domain, filled in from reference TRBV19 and TRBJ1-2, reads DGGITQSPKYLFRKEGQNVTLSCEQNLNHDAMYWYRQDPGQGLRLIYYSQIVNDFQKGDIAEGYSVSREKKESFPLTVTSAQKNPTAFYLCASRGTVANYGYTFGSGTRLTVV.